This T cell receptor (beta chain) originates from a study of breast tumors, draining lymph nodes, adjacent tissues. Regarding the study as a whole: Luminal-like breast cancer showed significantly higher tumor–nontumor repertoire similarity than basal-like. The lymph node origin of tumor T cells was framed as consistent with a hypothesis, not demonstrated. Findings are consistent with lymph node origin and intratumoral expansion of most tumor T cells.

TCRdb passed the multiplex PCR reads through MiXCR, listing each CDR3 protein once. The repertoire holds more than 200,000 distinct CDR3 sequences, approximately 31% seen once, with 1.2% to 1.5% in the top ten. Samples came from axillary lymph nodes draining the breast cancer. This CDR3 is built from 15 residues. The ends lost 6 bases at V and 3 bases at J; junction bases unmatched: 5. Per germline, CDR1 SGHRS and CDR2 YFSETQ. In its sample, this clonotype was seen many times. The antigen remains unidentified. The clonotype was recovered from a female donor with breast cancer. Some clones in this sample may be carry-over from other donors' samples. The sample taken for sequencing was axillary lymph node tissue. The V gene is TRBV5-1, the J gene TRBJ2-2; TRBD2 aligns across 10 bases. The CDR3 is CASTPGTSDTGELFF. The CDR3 DNA reads TGCGCCAGCACCCCCGGGACTAGCGACACCGGGGAGCTGTTTTTT.